The 25 T cell receptor beta chains listed next were all sequenced from one sample in a study of shared clonotypes between healthy human individuals. Profiled with immunoSEQ multiplex PCR; TCRdb holds only in-frame clones, not every one. The sample consists of roughly 2.5 million clones, approximately 90% of them appearing once. Sequencing was carried out using naive CD4+ T cells sorted from blood. Subset specified: CD45RA+ positively selected. Receptors were obtained from a man younger than 30 in good health.

The genes are TRBV4-1 and TRBJ2-7; 9 bases fit TRBD2. J lost 1 base, V lost 5 bases, and 9 bases had no gene match. This CDR3 has 16 amino acids. CDR1 and CDR2 from the germline V gene are MGHRA and YSYEKL. The CDR3 DNA follows: TGCGCCAGCAGCTTAACCGGGACTAGCATATCCTACGAGCAGTACTTC. This sequence encodes CASSLTGTSISYEQYF.

As to this clone: At the DNA level, this CDR3 is encoded by other sequences in the same sample as well. V usage is TRBV30 and J usage is TRBJ1-6; D not resolved. Germline CDR1 is GTSNPN and CDR2 is SVGIG (reference sequence). V dropped 3 bases and J dropped 4 bases, with 7 bases sitting between them. The CDR3 is 13 amino acids. In DNA form, the CDR3 reads TGTGCCTGGAGCGGGGAGTATAATTCACCCCTCCACTTT. Its protein is CAWSGEYNSPLHF.

V is TRBV10-2 and J is TRBJ2-6, with TRBD1 matching over 9 bases. Germline CDR1 WSHSY, CDR2 SAAADI. V lost 8 bases and J lost 0; bases outside the gene matches: 5. The CDR3 contains 16 residues. The CDR3 loop is CASGDRAGSGANVLTF. CDR3 coding DNA: TGCGCCAGCGGGGACAGGGCGGGCTCTGGGGCCAACGTCCTGACTTTC.

The chain is built from TRBV18 and TRBJ2-6, with D possibly TRBD1 on 5 matching bases. Germline V lookup: CDR1 KGHSH, CDR2 LQKENI. CDR3 size: 16 residues. V was trimmed by 0 bases and J by 2 bases, leaving 8 bases between them. CDR3: CASSPPGRAGANVLTF. CDR3 DNA: TGTGCCAGCTCACCACCGGGCAGGGCTGGGGCCAACGTCCTGACTTTC.

CDR3 residues: CASSQLAANTQYF. For the CDR3, the DNA is TGTGCCAGCTCACAACTAGCGGCAAATACGCAGTATTTT. The rearrangement links TRBV18 to TRBJ2-3, with TRBD2 identical over 8 bases. The CDR3 runs 13 residues. J was trimmed by 7 bases and V by 4 bases; bases with no gene match: 4. Germline CDR1 is KGHSH and CDR2 is LQKENI.

The chain carries TRBV6-5 and TRBJ2-5; D uncertain. V shed 0 bases and J shed 3 bases, with 8 bases lying between them. The length of the CDR3 is 14 residues. Per germline, CDR1 MNHEY and CDR2 SVGAGI. DNA of the CDR3: TGTGCCAGCAGTTACTCGACTGGGGAAGAGACCCAGTACTTC. It translates to CASSYSTGEETQYF.

Concerning this clone: Other DNA sequences in the same sample also yield this CDR3. CDR3: CASRVAGGTTDTQYF. CDR3 nucleotide sequence: TGCGCCAGCAGAGTAGCGGGCGGGACCACAGATACGCAGTATTTT. V is TRBV5-1 and J is TRBJ2-3; TRBD2 agrees at 7 bases. The germline gives CDR1 SGHRS, CDR2 YFSETQ. This CDR3 region has 15 residues. Unmatched junction bases numbered 8, after V lost 5 bases and J lost 2 bases.

The chain recombines TRBV5-1 with TRBJ2-3, with D maybe TRBD2 (6 bases). The germline V gene encodes CDR1 SGHRS and CDR2 YFSETQ. V dropped 6 bases and J dropped 2 bases, with 13 bases sitting between them. The CDR3 consists of 14 residues. CDR3 loop: CASTSGDFTDTQYF. CDR3 in DNA: TGCGCCAGCACCTCCGGGGACTTCACAGATACGCAGTATTTT.

The gene calls are TRBV6-5 and TRBJ2-3; 8 nucleotides match TRBD2. V was pared by 6 bases and J by 4 bases, with 6 bases of the junction left unmatched. This CDR3 comprises 14 residues. Germline CDR1 and CDR2: MNHEY and SVGAGI. This chain's CDR3 is CASSFGGGSDTQYF. In DNA, the CDR3 is TGTGCCAGCAGCTTTGGCGGGGGGTCAGATACGCAGTATTTT.

The J gene is TRBJ1-2, the V gene TRBV11-2; 7 bases map to TRBD1. V lost 6 bases, J lost 5 bases, and 21 bases stayed unmatched. CDR3 length: 18 amino acids. The germline gives CDR1 SGHAT, CDR2 FQNNGV. CDR3 protein: CASRSIRTGTDNYYGYTF. Written as DNA, the CDR3 is TGTGCCAGCAGATCAATCCGGACCGGGACAGATAACTATTATGGCTACACCTTC.

The chain uses TRBV5-6 and TRBJ1-5; TRBD1 aligns across 7 bases. Trimming removed 5 bases from V and 1 base from J; junction bases left unmatched: 12. From germline, CDR1 is SGHDT and CDR2 YYEEEE. This CDR3 comprises 17 residues. CDR3 amino acids: CASSLTAGGPSNQPQHF. The CDR3 nucleotides read TGTGCCAGCAGTTTGACGGCAGGGGGTCCCAGCAATCAGCCCCAGCATTTT.

The V gene is TRBV7-2, the J gene TRBJ1-5; D might be TRBD1 (5 bases). The germline V and J ends were trimmed by 3 bases and 4 bases, with 10 bases remaining between them. Germline V gene data show CDR1 as SGHTA and CDR2 as FQGNSA. The CDR3 is made up of 14 amino acids. CDR3 sequence (DNA): TGTGCCAGCAGCTTTCAGGGAGGAAATCAGCCCCAGCATTTT. As protein: CASSFQGGNQPQHF.

This clone was recorded once. The chain is built from TRBV5-5 and TRBJ1-6; D might be TRBD1 (6 bases). V lost 5 bases, J lost 10 bases, and 16 bases lay in between. The CDR3 covers 14 residues. CDR1 and CDR2 from the germline V gene are SGHKS and YYEKEE (reference sequence). This CDR3 reads CASSVLARGSPLHF. The CDR3, as DNA: TGTGCCAGCAGTGTTCTCGCCAGGGGATCACCCCTCCACTTT.

V is TRBV2 and J is TRBJ2-2, with 7 positions matching TRBD2. V shed 8 bases, J shed 4 bases, and the junction held 7 bases outside the gene matches. This CDR3 spans 14 amino acids. Germline lookup yields CDR1 SNHLY and CDR2 FYNNEI. CDR3 amino acids: CASGAGVSTGELFF. The DNA for the CDR3 is TGTGCCAGCGGGGCGGGAGTGAGCACCGGGGAGCTGTTTTTT. Variable domain in full (rest from reference TRBV2 and TRBJ2-2): EPEVTQTPSHQVTQMGQEVILRCVPISNHLYFYWYRQILGQKVEFLVSFYNNEISEKSEIFDDQFSVERPDGSNFTLKIRSTKLEDSAMYFCASGAGVSTGELFFGEGSRLTVL.

This chain's CDR3 is CASSLLAGQPSTDTQYF. The CDR3 region has the DNA TGTGCCAGCAGCTTATTGGCCGGACAGCCTAGCACAGATACGCAGTATTTT. The V gene is TRBV7-9, the J gene TRBJ2-3, with a tentative D call TRBD1 (6 bases). Trimming shortened V by 2 bases and J by 0 bases, and 15 bases separated the two germline ends. The CDR3 is made up of 17 amino acids. In germline, CDR1 is SEHNR, CDR2 FQNEAQ (reference sequence).

The chain uses TRBV7-9 and TRBJ1-1; weak D call: TRBD1 (5 bases). V lost 6 bases to trimming and J lost 1 base, with 12 bases between them. This CDR3 comprises 14 residues. Germline V CDR1 and CDR2: SEHNR, FQNEAQ (reference sequence). CDR3 DNA: TGTGCCAGCAGAGAATGGGGCACGAACACTGAAGCTTTCTTT. Amino acid sequence: CASREWGTNTEAFF.

This chain links TRBV11-2 with TRBJ2-1; TRBD2 is a possible D gene (6 bases). The CDR3 runs 17 residues. The V end was cut by 6 bases, the J end by 8 bases, with 26 bases between. The germline V gene has CDR1 SGHAT and CDR2 FQNNGV. CDR3 sequence (DNA): TGTGCCAGCAGATTCTTCTCCCTCTCGGGAGTATCGTATGAGCAGTTCTTC. Residues: CASRFFSLSGVSYEQFF. Full variable domain (rest looked up from reference TRBV11-2 and TRBJ2-1): EAGVAQSPRYKIIEKRQSVAFWCNPISGHATLYWYQQILGQGPKLLIQFQNNGVVDDSQLPKDRFSAERLKGVDSTLKIQPAKLEDSAVYLCASRFFSLSGVSYEQFFGPGTRLTVL.

This rearrangement joins TRBV18 to TRBJ2-7, with 9 bases fitting TRBD2. The V and J ends lost 6 bases and 6 bases, in that order; junction bases with no gene match: 9. This CDR3 has 14 amino acids. Germline CDR1 reads KGHSH; CDR2 reads LQKENI. CDR3 DNA: TGTGCCAGCTCGGACCTAGCGGGGCCTTCCGAGCAGTACTTC. Protein sequence: CASSDLAGPSEQYF.

V usage is TRBV4-3 and J usage is TRBJ2-7, with 7 bases that match TRBD2. This CDR3 has 15 residues. Germline loops: CDR1 LGHNA, CDR2 YSLEER. J was trimmed by 2 bases and V by 0 bases; bases with no gene match: 4. CDR3 in DNA: TGCGCCAGCAGCCAAGAGGGCGGGAGCCCCTACGAGCAGTACTTC. Encoded protein: CASSQEGGSPYEQYF.

This clone was counted between two and nine times. The V call is TRBV30, the J call TRBJ1-1; D ambiguous. The length of the CDR3 is 12 residues. V gave up 7 bases and J gave up 1 base, with 10 bases separating them. Germline V gene data show CDR1 as GTSNPN and CDR2 as SVGIG (reference sequence). CDR3 bases: TGTGCCTCGGGCAGAGAGAACACTGAAGCTTTCTTT. Its translation is CASGRENTEAFF.

The chain joins TRBV9 to TRBJ1-2; D gene unclear. Germline lookup yields CDR1 SGDLS and CDR2 YYNGEE. V lost 4 bases, J lost 8 bases, and 15 bases lay in between. CDR3 size: 13 residues. The CDR3 sequence: CASSSRRPWGYTF. The CDR3 DNA reads TGTGCCAGCAGCTCCCGTCGGCCCTGGGGCTACACCTTC.

J is TRBJ1-4 and V is TRBV6-1; D not resolved. From germline, CDR1 is MNHNS and CDR2 SASEGT. Trimming cost V 2 bases and J 8 bases, with 15 bases left between them. The CDR3 is made up of 15 amino acids. The CDR3: CASSELSRAAEKLFF. The CDR3 bases are TGTGCCAGCAGTGAACTAAGTAGGGCGGCGGAAAAACTGTTTTTT.

This clone was observed a single time. V is TRBV7-9 and J is TRBJ2-5, with 9 bases fitting TRBD2. V shed 5 bases, J shed 1 base, and the junction held 8 bases outside the gene matches. CDR1 and CDR2 from the germline V gene are SEHNR and FQNEAQ (reference sequence). This CDR3 is built from 16 residues. Here the CDR3 reads CASSPPNSGGQETQYF. The CDR3 DNA sequence: TGTGCCAGCAGCCCTCCGAATAGCGGGGGCCAAGAGACCCAGTACTTC.

The V gene is TRBV19, the J gene TRBJ1-3; TRBD1 might be the D (6 bases). Germline values: CDR1 LNHDA, CDR2 SQIVND (reference sequence). This CDR3 has 18 amino acids. Trimming removed 3 bases at V and 2 bases at J, with 20 bases between. CDR3 sequence (DNA): TGTGCCAGTAGTATCGTGGCAGGGGATATAGGAGCTGGAAACACCATATATTTT. Amino acid sequence: CASSIVAGDIGAGNTIYF.

The V call is TRBV1, the J call TRBJ2-5; the table's D call, TRBD2, was not checked against the DNA. TRBV1 is a known pseudogene. CDR3 length: 19 amino acids. The DNA for the CDR3 is TGCACCAGCAGCCAAGATAACAGACTAGCGGGAGGACGCGCAGAGACCCAGTACTTC. This sequence encodes CTSSQDNRLAGGRAETQYF.